The present T cell receptor beta chain was sequenced within a study of T-cell reconstitution after alpha-beta-depleted transplantation in children. Using unique molecular identifiers, the investigators prepared the TCRbeta library. TCRdb re-called the PCR reads with MiXCR, one entry per CDR3 protein. Of about 340,000 distinct CDR3 sequences listed, about 9.3% are singletons. This CDR3 region has 15 residues. The germline gives CDR1 SGHTA, CDR2 FQGNSA. V was trimmed by 6 bases and J by 4 bases, leaving 18 bases between them. This receptor was obtained from a human donor who donated a stem cell graft to a child with acute lymphoblastic leukemia. The sequencing used PBMCs from the stem cell graft donor, collected from the stem cell graft. The chain carries TRBV7-2 and TRBJ2-5; D possibly corresponds to TRBD2 (6 bases). The CDR3 sequence is CASRSTGAGGETQYF. In DNA, the CDR3 is TGTGCCAGCAGGTCCACAGGCGCCGGGGGAGAGACCCAGTACTTC. Complete variable domain (other parts from reference TRBV7-2 and TRBJ2-5): GAGVSQSPSNKVTEKGKDVELRCDPISGHTALYWYRQSLGQGLEFLIYFQGNSAPDKSGLPSDRFSAERTGGSVSTLTIQRTQQEDSAVYLCASRSTGAGGETQYFGPGTRLLVL.